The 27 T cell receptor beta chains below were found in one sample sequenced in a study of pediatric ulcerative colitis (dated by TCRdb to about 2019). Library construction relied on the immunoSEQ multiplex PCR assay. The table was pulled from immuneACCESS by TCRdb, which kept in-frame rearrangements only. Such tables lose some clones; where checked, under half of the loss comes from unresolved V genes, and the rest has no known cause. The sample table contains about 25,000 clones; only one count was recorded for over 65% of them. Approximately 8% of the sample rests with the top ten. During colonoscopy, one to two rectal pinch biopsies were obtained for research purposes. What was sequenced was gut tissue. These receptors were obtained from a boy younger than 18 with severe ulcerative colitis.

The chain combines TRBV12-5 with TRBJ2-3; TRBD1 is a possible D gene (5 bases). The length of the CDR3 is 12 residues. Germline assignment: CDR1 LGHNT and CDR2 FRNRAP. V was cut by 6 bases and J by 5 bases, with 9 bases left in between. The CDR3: CASGSREDTQYF. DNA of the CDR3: TGTGCTAGTGGGTCCAGGGAAGATACGCAGTATTTT.

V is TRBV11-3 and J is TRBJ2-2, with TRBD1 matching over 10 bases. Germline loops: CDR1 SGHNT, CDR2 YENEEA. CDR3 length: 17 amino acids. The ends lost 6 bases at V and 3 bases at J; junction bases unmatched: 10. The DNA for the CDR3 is TGTGCCAGCAGTTCCTCCGGGACAGGGGTGTACACCGGGGAGCTGTTTTTT. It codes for CASSSSGTGVYTGELFF.

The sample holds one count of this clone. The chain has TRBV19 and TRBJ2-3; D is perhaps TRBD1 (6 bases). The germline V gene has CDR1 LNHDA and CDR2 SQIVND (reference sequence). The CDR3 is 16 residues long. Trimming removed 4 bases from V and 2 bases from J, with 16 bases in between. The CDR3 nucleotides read TGTGCCAGTAGTAGAATCCCGGGACAACTCACAGATACGCAGTATTTT. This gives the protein CASSRIPGQLTDTQYF.

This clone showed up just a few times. This CDR3 is CASSLGSGTGLADTQYF. DNA for the CDR3: TGCGCCAGCAGCCTGGGATCCGGGACAGGGTTGGCGGATACGCAGTATTTT. This rearrangement joins TRBV5-1 to TRBJ2-3; TRBD1 matches 9 bases. Germline lookup yields CDR1 SGHRS and CDR2 YFSETQ. With V trimmed by 4 bases and J by 6 bases, 15 bases remained unmatched. The CDR3 is 17 residues long. Together with reference TRBV5-1 and TRBJ2-3, the CDR3 gives the full variable domain: KAGVTQTPRYLIKTRGQQVTLSCSPISGHRSVSWYQQTPGQGLQFLFEYFSETQRNKGNFPGRFSGRQFSNSRSEMNVSTLELGDSALYLCASSLGSGTGLADTQYFGPGTRLTVL.

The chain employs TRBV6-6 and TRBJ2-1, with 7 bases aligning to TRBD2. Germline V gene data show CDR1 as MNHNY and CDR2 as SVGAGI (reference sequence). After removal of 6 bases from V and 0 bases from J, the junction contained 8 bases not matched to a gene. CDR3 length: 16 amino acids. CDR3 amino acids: CASRPHGGSSYNEQFF. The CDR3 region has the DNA TGTGCCAGCAGACCACACGGCGGGAGCTCCTACAATGAGCAGTTCTTC.

The CDR3: CASSLNGRDTQYF. The DNA for the CDR3 is TGTGCCAGCAGCTTAAACGGGAGAGATACGCAGTATTTT. V and J are TRBV7-9 and TRBJ2-3; D possibly corresponds to TRBD2 (6 bases). Trimming shortened V by 2 bases and J by 5 bases, and 8 bases separated the two germline ends. The germline V gene has CDR1 SEHNR and CDR2 FQNEAQ (reference sequence). The CDR3 covers 13 residues.

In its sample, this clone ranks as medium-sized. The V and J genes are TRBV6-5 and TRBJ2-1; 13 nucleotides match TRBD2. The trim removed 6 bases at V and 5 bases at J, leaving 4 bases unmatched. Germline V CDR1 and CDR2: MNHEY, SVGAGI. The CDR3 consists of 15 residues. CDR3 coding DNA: TGTGCCAGCAGGCCGGGACTAGCGGGAAACAATGAGCAGTTCTTC. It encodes CASRPGLAGNNEQFF.

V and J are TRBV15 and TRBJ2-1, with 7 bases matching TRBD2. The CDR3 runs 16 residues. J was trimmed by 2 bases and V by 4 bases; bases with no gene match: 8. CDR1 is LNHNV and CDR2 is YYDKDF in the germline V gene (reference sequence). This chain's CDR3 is CATSKASGGTYNEQFF. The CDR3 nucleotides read TGTGCCACCAGCAAAGCTAGCGGCGGCACCTACAATGAGCAGTTCTTC.

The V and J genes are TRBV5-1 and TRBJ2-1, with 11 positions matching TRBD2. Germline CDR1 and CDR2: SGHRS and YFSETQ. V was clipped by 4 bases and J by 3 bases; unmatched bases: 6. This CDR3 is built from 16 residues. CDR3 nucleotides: TGCGCCAGCAGCCCACTAGCGGGAGTCGGCTACAATGAGCAGTTCTTC. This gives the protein CASSPLAGVGYNEQFF. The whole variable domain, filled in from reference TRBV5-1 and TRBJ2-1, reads KAGVTQTPRYLIKTRGQQVTLSCSPISGHRSVSWYQQTPGQGLQFLFEYFSETQRNKGNFPGRFSGRQFSNSRSEMNVSTLELGDSALYLCASSPLAGVGYNEQFFGPGTRLTVL.

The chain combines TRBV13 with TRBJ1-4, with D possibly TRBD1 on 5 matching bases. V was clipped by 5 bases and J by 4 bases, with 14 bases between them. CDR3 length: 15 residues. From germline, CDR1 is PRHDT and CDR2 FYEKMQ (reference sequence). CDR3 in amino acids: CASSRRQFGNEKLFF. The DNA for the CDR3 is TGTGCCAGCAGCCGGAGACAGTTTGGTAATGAAAAACTGTTTTTT.

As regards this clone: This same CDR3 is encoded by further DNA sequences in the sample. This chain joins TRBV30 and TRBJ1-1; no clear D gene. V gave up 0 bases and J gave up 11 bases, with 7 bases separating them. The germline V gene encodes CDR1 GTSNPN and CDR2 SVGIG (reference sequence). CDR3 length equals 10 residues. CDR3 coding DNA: TGTGCCTGGAGTGTGAGAGGGGCTTTCTTT. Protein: CAWSVRGAFF. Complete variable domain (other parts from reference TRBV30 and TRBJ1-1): SQTIHQWPATLVQPVGSPLSLECTVEGTSNPNLYWYRQAAGRGLQLLFYSVGIGQISSEVPQNLSASRPQDRQFILSSKKLLLSDSGFYLCAWSVRGAFFGQGTRLTVV.

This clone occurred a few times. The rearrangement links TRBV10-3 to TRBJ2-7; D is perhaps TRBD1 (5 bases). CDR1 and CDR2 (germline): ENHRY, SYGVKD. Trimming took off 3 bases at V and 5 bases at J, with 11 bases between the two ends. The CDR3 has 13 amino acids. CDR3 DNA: TGTGCCATCAGTGAACGACAGACGGACGAGCAGTACTTC. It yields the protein CAISERQTDEQYF.

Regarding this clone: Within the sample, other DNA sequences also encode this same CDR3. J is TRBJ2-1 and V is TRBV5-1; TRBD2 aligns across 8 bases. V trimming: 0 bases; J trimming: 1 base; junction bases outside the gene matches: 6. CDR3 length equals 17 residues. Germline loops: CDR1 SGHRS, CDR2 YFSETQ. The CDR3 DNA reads TGCGCCAGCAGCTTGGAAGGGAGCGGGAGTTCCTACAATGAGCAGTTCTTC. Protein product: CASSLEGSGSSYNEQFF.

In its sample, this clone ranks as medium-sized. This CDR3 reads CASSISDYEQYF. The CDR3 nucleotides read TGTGCCAGCTCCATTTCTGACTACGAGCAGTACTTC. The chain links TRBV18 to TRBJ2-7; D unresolved. The V gene's germline CDR1 is KGHSH and CDR2 LQKENI. CDR3 length: 12 residues. Trimming pared 6 bases from V and 3 bases from J, leaving 9 bases between.

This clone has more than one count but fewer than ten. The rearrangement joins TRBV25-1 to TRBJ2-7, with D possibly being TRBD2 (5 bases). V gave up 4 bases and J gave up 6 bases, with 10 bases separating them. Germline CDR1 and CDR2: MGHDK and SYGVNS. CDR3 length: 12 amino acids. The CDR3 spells CASSVAAGEQYF. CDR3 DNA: TGTGCCAGCAGTGTGGCGGCGGGCGAGCAGTACTTC.

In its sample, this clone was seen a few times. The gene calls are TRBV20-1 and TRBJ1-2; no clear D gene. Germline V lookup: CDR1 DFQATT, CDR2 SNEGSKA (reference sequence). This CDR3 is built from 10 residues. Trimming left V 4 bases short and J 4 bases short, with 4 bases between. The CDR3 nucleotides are TGCAGTGCTAATTCCTATGGCTACACCTTC. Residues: CSANSYGYTF.

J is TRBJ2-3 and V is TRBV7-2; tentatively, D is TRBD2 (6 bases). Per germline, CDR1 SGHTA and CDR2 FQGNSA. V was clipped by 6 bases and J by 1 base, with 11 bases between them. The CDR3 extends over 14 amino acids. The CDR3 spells CASSSWGGTDTQYF. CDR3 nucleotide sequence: TGTGCCAGCAGTTCTTGGGGGGGCACAGATACGCAGTATTTT.

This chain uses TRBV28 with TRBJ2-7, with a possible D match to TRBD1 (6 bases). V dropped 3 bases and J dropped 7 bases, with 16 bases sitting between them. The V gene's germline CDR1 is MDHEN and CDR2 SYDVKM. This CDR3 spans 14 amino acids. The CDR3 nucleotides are TGTGCCAGCAGTTTGGAACAGGGTTCTTGGGAGCAGTACTTC. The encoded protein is CASSLEQGSWEQYF.

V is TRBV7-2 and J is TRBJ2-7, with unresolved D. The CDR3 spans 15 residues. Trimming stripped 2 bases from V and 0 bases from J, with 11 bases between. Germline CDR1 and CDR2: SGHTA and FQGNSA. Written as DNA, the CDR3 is TGTGCCAGCAGCTTATCTCAGACGAGCTCCTACGAGCAGTACTTC. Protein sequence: CASSLSQTSSYEQYF. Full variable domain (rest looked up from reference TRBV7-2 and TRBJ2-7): GAGVSQSPSNKVTEKGKDVELRCDPISGHTALYWYRQSLGQGLEFLIYFQGNSAPDKSGLPSDRFSAERTGGSVSTLTIQRTQQEDSAVYLCASSLSQTSSYEQYFGPGTRLTVT.

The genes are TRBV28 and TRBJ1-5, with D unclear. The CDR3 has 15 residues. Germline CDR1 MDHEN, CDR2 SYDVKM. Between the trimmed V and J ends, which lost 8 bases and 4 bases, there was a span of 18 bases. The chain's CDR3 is CASSPGGPSNQPQHF. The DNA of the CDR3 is TGTGCCAGCTCCCCGGGTGGGCCTTCTAATCAGCCCCAGCATTTT.

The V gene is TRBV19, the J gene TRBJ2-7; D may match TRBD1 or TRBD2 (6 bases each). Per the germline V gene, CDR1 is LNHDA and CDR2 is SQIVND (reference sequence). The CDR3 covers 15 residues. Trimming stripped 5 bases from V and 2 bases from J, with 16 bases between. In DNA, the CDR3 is TGTGCCAGTAGTCCACGTGCGGGACAAGCCTACGAGCAGTACTTC. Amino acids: CASSPRAGQAYEQYF.

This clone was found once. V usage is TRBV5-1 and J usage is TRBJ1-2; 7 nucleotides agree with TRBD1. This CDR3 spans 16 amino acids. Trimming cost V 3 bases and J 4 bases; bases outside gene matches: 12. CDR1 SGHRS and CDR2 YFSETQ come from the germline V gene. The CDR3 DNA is TGCGCCAGCAGCTCAGGGGCTAGACAGGGTTTCTATGGCTACACCTTC. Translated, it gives CASSSGARQGFYGYTF. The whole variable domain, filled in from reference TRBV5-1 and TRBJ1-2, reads KAGVTQTPRYLIKTRGQQVTLSCSPISGHRSVSWYQQTPGQGLQFLFEYFSETQRNKGNFPGRFSGRQFSNSRSEMNVSTLELGDSALYLCASSSGARQGFYGYTFGSGTRLTVV.

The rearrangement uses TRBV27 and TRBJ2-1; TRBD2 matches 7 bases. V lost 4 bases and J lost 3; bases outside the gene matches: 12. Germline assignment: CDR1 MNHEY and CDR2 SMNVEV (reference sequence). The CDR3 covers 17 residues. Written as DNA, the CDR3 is TGTGCCAGCAGTTCCCCTATGGCGGGAGTGGGCTACAATGAGCAGTTCTTC. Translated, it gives CASSSPMAGVGYNEQFF.

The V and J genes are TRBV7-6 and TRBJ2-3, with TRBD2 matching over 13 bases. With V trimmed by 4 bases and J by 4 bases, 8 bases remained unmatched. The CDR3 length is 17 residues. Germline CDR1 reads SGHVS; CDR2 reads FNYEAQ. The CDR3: CASSSGLAGVIADTQYF. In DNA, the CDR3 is TGTGCCAGCAGCTCAGGACTAGCGGGAGTCATCGCAGATACGCAGTATTTT.

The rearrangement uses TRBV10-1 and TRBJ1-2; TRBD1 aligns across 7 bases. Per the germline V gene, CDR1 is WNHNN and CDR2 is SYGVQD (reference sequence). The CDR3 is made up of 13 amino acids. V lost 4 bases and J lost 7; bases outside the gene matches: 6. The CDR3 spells CASSGDRASGYTF. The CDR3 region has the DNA TGCGCCAGCAGTGGAGACAGGGCCTCTGGCTACACCTTC.

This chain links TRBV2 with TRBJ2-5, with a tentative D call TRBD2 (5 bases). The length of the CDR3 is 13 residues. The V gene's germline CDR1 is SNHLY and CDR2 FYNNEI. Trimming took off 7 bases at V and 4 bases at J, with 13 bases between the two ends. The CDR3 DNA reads TGTGCCAGCACTCCCTCGGAGGCAGAGACCCAGTACTTC. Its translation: CASTPSEAETQYF.

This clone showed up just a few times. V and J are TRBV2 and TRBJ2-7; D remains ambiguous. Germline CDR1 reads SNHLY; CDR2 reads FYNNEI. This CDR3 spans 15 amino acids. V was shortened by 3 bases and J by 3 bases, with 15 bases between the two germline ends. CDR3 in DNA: TGTGCCAGCAGTGATGGTATTTTCCCCCTCTACGAGCAGTACTTC. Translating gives CASSDGIFPLYEQYF.